These 5 T cell receptor beta chains were sequenced from one sample in a study of graft-versus-host responses after intestinal transplantation. Some clones are missing from TCRdb's copy, which holds only in-frame ones; the method was immunoSEQ multiplex PCR. The sample has over 40,000 clones; approximately 84% are singletons. These receptors are not linked to any known antigen. Sequencing used unstimulated CD4+ T cells sorted from spleen or lymph node cells, obtained before transplant. The source is a human donor who was the organ donor for an intestinal transplant.

The CDR3 DNA reads TGCGCCAGCACGAGGGGGACGGGACAACTTAATGAAAAACTGTTTTTT. Amino acids: CASTRGTGQLNEKLFF. The chain couples TRBV4-1 to TRBJ1-4, with D perhaps TRBD1 (6 bases). CDR3 size: 16 residues. With 7 bases removed from V and 4 bases from J, the gap between germline ends came to 19 bases. From germline, CDR1 is MGHRA and CDR2 YSYEKL.

The rearrangement uses TRBV30 and TRBJ1-1, with 7 bases lining up with TRBD1. This CDR3 is built from 13 residues. V shed 8 bases and J 5 bases; nucleotides not matched to a gene: 11. CDR1 is GTSNPN and CDR2 is SVGIG in the germline V gene (reference sequence). The CDR3 DNA follows: TGTGCCCGGGGAAGACAGGGCGGTACTGAAGCTTTCTTT. It translates to CARGRQGGTEAFF.

This clone was observed a single time. V gene TRBV10-3 combines with J gene TRBJ2-6, with 9 bases aligning to TRBD1. J lost 0 bases, V lost 11 bases, and 5 bases had no gene match. Per the germline V gene, CDR1 is ENHRY and CDR2 is SYGVKD. This CDR3 has 15 amino acids. For the CDR3, the DNA is TGTGCCGTCCGGGACAGGGACTCTGGGGCCAACGTCCTGACTTTC. Encoded protein: CAVRDRDSGANVLTF.

This chain uses TRBV7-9 with TRBJ1-1, with 9 bases identical to TRBD1. The CDR3 runs 17 residues. Germline V gene lookup returns CDR1 SEHNR and CDR2 FQNEAQ (reference sequence). V lost 5 bases, J lost 0 bases, and 10 bases stayed unmatched. The CDR3 DNA reads as TGTGCCAGCAGCCAACTCGCGACAGGGGGGGTGAACACTGAAGCTTTCTTT. It translates to CASSQLATGGVNTEAFF.

This chain links TRBV21-1 with TRBJ2-3; the table's D call, TRBD2, was not checked against the DNA. TRBV21-1 is a known pseudogene. The CDR3 has 18 residues. The CDR3 is CASSKALGLAGVKDTQYF. DNA for the CDR3: TGTGCCAGCAGCAAAGCTTTGGGACTAGCGGGAGTGAAAGATACGCAGTATTTT.